This T cell receptor (beta chain) was sequenced in a study of blood T cell repertoires in COVID-19. Study-wide background: Spain, Italy and the United States supplied samples that represented acute and convalescent COVID-19. Sources were T cells, B-cell-depleted T cells, or PBMCs; the material itself was cDNA or gDNA.

Data came from immunoSEQ multiplex PCR; TCRdb stores just in-frame clones and leaves some out. This table holds approximately 120,000 clones, approximately 85% found once. The clonotype originates from a human donor in a cohort sampled during active COVID-19. Sequencing used peripheral blood.

The DNA of the CDR3 is TGTGCCAGCAGCCTCGAACTCACCGGGGAGCTGTTTTTT. This translates into CASSLELTGELFF. The V and J genes are TRBV14 and TRBJ2-2; no reliable D call. CDR1 is SGHDN, CDR2 FVKESK, per germline. With 4 bases removed from V and 4 bases from J, the gap between germline ends came to 7 bases. The CDR3 runs to 13 residues.